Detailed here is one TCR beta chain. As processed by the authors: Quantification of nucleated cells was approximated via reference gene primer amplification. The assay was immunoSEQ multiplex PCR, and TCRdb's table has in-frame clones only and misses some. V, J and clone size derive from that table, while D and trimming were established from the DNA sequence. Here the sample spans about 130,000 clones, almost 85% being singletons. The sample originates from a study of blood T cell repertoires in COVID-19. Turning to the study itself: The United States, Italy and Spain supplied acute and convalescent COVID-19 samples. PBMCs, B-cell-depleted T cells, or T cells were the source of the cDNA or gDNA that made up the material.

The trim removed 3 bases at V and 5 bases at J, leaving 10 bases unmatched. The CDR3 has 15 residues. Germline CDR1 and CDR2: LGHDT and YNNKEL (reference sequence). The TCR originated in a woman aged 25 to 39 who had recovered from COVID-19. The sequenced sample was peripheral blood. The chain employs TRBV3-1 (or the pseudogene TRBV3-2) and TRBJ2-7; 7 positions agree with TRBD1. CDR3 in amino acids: CASSHMTGKPHEQYF. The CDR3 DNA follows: TGTGCCAGCAGCCATATGACAGGGAAGCCCCACGAGCAGTACTTC.